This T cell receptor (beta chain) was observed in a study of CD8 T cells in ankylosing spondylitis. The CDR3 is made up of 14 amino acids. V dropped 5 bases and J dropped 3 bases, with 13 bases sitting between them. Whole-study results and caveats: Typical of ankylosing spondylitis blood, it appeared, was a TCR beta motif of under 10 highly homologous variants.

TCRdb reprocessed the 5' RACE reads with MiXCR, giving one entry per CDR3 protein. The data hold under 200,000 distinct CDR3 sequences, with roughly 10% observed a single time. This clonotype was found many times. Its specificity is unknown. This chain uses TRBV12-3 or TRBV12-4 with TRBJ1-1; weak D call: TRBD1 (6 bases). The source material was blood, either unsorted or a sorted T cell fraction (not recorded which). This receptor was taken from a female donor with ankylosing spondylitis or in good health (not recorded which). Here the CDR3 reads CASSPTGRHTEAFF. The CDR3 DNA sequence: TGTGCCAGCAGTCCCACAGGGAGGCACACTGAAGCTTTCTTT.